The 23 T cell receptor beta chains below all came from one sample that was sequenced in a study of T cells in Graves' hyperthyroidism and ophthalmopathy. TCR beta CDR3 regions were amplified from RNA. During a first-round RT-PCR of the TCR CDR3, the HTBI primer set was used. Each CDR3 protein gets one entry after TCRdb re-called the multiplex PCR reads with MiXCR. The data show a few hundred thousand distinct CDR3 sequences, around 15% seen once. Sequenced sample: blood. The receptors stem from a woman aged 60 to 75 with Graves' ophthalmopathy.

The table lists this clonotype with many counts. CDR3: CASSPSGTSGIPGEQYF. DNA for the CDR3: TGTGCCAGCAGTCCCTCCGGGACTAGCGGGATACCGGGGGAGCAGTACTTC. The rearrangement uses TRBV28 and TRBJ2-7, with TRBD2 matching over 13 bases. This CDR3 is 17 amino acids long. CDR1 is MDHEN, CDR2 SYDVKM, per germline. The V segment lost 5 bases and the J segment 7 bases; nucleotides outside the gene matches: 14.

CDR3 bases: TGCGCCAGCAGCTTAATAGGGACGGGACCCTACAATGAGCAGTTCTTC. This sequence encodes CASSLIGTGPYNEQFF. The rearrangement links TRBV5-1 to TRBJ2-1, with D tentatively TRBD1 or TRBD2 (5 bases each). Germline loops: CDR1 SGHRS, CDR2 YFSETQ. V lost 2 bases and J lost 2, with 14 bases in between. The CDR3 totals 16 residues. Together with reference TRBV5-1 and TRBJ2-1, the CDR3 gives the full variable domain: KAGVTQTPRYLIKTRGQQVTLSCSPISGHRSVSWYQQTPGQGLQFLFEYFSETQRNKGNFPGRFSGRQFSNSRSEMNVSTLELGDSALYLCASSLIGTGPYNEQFFGPGTRLTVL.

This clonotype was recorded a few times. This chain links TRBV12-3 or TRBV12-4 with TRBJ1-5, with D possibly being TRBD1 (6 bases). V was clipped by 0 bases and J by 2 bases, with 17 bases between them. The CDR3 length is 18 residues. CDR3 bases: TGTGCCAGCAGTTTAGCCCGGGGAGGGGGGTTTGGCAATCAGCCCCAGCATTTT. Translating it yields CASSLARGGGFGNQPQHF.

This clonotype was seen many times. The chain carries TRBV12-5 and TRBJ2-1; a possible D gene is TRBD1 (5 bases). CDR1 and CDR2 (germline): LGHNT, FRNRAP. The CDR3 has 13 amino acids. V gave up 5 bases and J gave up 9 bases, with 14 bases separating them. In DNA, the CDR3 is TGTGCTAGTGGTCTTAACAGTAGGGGTGAGCAGTTCTTC. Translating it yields CASGLNSRGEQFF.

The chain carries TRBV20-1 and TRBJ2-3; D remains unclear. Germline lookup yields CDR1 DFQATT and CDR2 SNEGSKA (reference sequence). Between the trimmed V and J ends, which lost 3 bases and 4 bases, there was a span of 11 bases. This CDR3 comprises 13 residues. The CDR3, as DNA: TGCAGTGCTAGGTTCGGCGTTTCAGATACGCAGTATTTT. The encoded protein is CSARFGVSDTQYF.

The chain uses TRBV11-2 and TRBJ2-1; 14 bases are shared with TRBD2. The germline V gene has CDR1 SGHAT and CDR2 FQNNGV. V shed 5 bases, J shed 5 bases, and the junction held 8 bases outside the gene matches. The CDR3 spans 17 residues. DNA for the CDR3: TGTGCCAGCAGCCTCCGGACTAGCGGGAGGCGAGACAATGAGCAGTTCTTC. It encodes CASSLRTSGRRDNEQFF.

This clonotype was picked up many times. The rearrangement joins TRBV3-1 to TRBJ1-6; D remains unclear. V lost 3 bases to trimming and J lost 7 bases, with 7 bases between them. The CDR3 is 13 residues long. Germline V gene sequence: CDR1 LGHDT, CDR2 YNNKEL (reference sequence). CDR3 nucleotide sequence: TGTGCCAGCAGCCAGGTTGGGAATTCACCCCTCCACTTT. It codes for CASSQVGNSPLHF.

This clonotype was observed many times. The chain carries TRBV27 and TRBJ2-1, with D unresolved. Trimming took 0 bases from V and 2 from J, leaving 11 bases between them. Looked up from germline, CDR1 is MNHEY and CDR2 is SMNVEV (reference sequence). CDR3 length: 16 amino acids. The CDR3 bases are TGTGCCAGCAGTTTATCGAGCCCTGACCCCTACAATGAGCAGTTCTTC. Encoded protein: CASSLSSPDPYNEQFF.

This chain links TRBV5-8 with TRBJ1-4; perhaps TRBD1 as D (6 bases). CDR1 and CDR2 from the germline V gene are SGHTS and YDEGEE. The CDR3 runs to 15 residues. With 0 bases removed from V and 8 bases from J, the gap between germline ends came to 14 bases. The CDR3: CASSLAGLGGEKLFF. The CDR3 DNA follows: TGTGCCAGCAGCTTGGCCGGTTTGGGGGGCGAAAAACTGTTTTTT.

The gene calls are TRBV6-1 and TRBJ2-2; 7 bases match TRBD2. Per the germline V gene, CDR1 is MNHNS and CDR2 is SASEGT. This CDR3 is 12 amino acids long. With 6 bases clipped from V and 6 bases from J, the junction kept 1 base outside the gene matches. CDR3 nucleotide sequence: TGTGCCAGCAGGGCGGGAGCCGGGGAGCTGTTTTTT. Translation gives CASRAGAGELFF.

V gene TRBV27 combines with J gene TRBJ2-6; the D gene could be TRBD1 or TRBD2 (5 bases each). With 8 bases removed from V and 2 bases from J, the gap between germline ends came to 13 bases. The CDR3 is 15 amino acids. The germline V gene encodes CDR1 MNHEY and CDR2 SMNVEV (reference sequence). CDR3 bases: TGTGCCAGCCGTTACGGGGCGGCTGGGGCCAACGTCCTGACTTTC. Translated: CASRYGAAGANVLTF.

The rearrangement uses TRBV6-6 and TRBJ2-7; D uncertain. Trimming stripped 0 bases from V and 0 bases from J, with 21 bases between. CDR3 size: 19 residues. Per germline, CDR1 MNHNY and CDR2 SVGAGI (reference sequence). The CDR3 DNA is TGTGCCAGCAGTTACTCGATGCACCGGGTAAATCCAAGCTCCTACGAGCAGTACTTC. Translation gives CASSYSMHRVNPSSYEQYF.

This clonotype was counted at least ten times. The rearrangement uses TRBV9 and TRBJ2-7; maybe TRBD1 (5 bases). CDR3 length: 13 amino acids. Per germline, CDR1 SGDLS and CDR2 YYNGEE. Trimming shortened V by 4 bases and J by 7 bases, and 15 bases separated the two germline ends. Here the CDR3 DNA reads TGTGCCAGCAGCTCGGACACTACCATGGAGCAGTACTTC. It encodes CASSSDTTMEQYF.

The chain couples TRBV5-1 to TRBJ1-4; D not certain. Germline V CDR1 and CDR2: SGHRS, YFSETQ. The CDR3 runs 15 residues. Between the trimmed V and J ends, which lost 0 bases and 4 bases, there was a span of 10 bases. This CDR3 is CASSLDWVDNEKLFF. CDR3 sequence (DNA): TGCGCCAGCAGCTTGGATTGGGTGGATAATGAAAAACTGTTTTTT.

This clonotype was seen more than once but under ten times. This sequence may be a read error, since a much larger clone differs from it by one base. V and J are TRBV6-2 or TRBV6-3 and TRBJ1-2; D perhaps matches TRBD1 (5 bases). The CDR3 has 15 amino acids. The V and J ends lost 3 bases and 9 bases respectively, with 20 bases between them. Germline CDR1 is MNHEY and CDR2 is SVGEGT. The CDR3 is CASSYSPGRDDRYTF. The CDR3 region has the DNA TGTGCCAGCAGTTATTCCCCCGGAAGGGACGACCGCTACACCTTC.

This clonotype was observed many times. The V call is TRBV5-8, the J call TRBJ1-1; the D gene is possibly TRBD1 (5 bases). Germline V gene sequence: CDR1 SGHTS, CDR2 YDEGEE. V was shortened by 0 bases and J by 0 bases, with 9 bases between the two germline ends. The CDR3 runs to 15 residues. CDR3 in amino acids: CASSLGWTLNTEAFF. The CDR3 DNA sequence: TGTGCCAGCAGCTTGGGTTGGACATTGAACACTGAAGCTTTCTTT.

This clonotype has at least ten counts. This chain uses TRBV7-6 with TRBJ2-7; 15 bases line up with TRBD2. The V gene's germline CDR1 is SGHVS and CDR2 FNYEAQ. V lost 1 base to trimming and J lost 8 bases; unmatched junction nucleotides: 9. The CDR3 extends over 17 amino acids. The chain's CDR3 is CASSLEFSGLAGGQQYF. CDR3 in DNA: TGTGCCAGCAGCTTAGAATTTTCGGGACTAGCGGGAGGTCAGCAGTACTTC.

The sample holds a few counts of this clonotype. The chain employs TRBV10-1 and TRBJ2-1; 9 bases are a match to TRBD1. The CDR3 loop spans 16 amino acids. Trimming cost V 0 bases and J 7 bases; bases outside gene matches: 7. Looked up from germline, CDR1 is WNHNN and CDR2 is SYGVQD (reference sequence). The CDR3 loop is CASSESLDDRGNEQFF. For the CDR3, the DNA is TGCGCCAGCAGTGAGTCGCTAGACGACAGGGGGAATGAGCAGTTCTTC.

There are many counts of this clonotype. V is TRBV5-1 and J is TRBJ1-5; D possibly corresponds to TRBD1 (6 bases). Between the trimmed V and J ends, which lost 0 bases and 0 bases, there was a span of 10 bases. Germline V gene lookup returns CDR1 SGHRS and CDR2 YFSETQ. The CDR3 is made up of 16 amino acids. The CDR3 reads CASSLEPGDSNQPQHF. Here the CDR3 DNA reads TGCGCCAGCAGCTTGGAGCCAGGGGATAGCAATCAGCCCCAGCATTTT. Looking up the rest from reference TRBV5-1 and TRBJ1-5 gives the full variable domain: KAGVTQTPRYLIKTRGQQVTLSCSPISGHRSVSWYQQTPGQGLQFLFEYFSETQRNKGNFPGRFSGRQFSNSRSEMNVSTLELGDSALYLCASSLEPGDSNQPQHFGDGTRLSIL.

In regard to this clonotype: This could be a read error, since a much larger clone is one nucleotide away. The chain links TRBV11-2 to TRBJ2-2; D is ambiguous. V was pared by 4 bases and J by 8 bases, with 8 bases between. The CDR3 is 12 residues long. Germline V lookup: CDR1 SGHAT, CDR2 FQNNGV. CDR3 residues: CASSSAGGELFF. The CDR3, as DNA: TGTGCCAGCAGCTCCGCAGGTGGGGAGCTGTTTTTT.

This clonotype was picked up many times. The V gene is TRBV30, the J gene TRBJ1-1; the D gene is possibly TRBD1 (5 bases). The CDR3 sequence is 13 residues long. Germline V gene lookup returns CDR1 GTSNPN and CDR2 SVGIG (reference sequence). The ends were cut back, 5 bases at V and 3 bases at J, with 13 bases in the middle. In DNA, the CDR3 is TGTGCCTGGGGGGGACTTGGTGACACTGAAGCTTTCTTT. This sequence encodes CAWGGLGDTEAFF. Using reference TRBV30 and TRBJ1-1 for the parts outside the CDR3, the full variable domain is SQTIHQWPATLVQPVGSPLSLECTVEGTSNPNLYWYRQAAGRGLQLLFYSVGIGQISSEVPQNLSASRPQDRQFILSSKKLLLSDSGFYLCAWGGLGDTEAFFGQGTRLTVV.

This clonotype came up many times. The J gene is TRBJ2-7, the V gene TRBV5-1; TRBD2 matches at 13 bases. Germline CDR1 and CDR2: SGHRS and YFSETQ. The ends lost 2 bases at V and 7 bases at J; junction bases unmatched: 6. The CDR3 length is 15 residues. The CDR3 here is CASSFGLAGAGEQYF. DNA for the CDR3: TGCGCCAGCAGCTTCGGACTAGCGGGAGCGGGTGAGCAGTACTTC.

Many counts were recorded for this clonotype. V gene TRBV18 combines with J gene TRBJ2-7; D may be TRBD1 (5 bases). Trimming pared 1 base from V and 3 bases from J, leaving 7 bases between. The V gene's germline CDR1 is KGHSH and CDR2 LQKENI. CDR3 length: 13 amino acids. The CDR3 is CASSPRQNYEQYF. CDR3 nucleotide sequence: TGTGCCAGCTCACCACGACAGAACTACGAGCAGTACTTC.